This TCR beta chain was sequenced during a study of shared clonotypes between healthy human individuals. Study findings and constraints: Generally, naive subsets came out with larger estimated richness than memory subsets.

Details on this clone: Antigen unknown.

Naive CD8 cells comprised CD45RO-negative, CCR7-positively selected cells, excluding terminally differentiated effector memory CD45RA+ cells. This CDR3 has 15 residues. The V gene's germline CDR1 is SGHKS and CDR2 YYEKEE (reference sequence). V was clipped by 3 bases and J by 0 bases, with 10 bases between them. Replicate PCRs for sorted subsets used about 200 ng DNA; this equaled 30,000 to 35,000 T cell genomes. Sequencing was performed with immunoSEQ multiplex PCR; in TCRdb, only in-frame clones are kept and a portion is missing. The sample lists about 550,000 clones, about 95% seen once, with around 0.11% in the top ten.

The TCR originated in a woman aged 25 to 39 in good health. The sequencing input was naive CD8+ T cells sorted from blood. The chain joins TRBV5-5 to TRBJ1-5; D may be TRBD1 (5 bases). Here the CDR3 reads CASSSMTVSNQPQHF. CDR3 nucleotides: TGTGCCAGCAGCTCAATGACAGTTAGCAATCAGCCCCAGCATTTT.